This T cell receptor (beta chain) was profiled in a study of blood T cell repertoires in COVID-19. Across the study: Sites in the United States, Italy and Spain provided acute and convalescent COVID-19 samples. T cells, B-cell-depleted T cells, or PBMCs supplied cDNA or gDNA.

Source study methods: Reference gene primer amplification in the assay estimated nucleated cell counts. Here immunoSEQ multiplex PCR was the method, and the copy in TCRdb shows in-frame clones only, minus some. V and J calls and clone size are given by that table; D and trimming were obtained from the DNA. The data show about 320,000 clones, with approximately 85% seen just once and roughly 7.8% held by the top ten. The germline V gene has CDR1 SGHRS and CDR2 YFSETQ. V lost 2 bases to trimming and J lost 13 bases; unmatched junction nucleotides: 9. This CDR3 region has 13 residues. The TCR was taken from a human donor in a cohort sampled during active COVID-19. Input material: peripheral blood. The chain couples TRBV5-1 to TRBJ2-7; 10 bases map to TRBD2. CDR3 DNA sequence: TGCGCCAGCAGCTTTGGGTTGGGACTAGCGACATACTTC. Translating gives CASSFGLGLATYF. Using reference TRBV5-1 and TRBJ2-7 for the parts outside the CDR3, the full variable domain is KAGVTQTPRYLIKTRGQQVTLSCSPISGHRSVSWYQQTPGQGLQFLFEYFSETQRNKGNFPGRFSGRQFSNSRSEMNVSTLELGDSALYLCASSFGLGLATYFGPGTRLTVT.